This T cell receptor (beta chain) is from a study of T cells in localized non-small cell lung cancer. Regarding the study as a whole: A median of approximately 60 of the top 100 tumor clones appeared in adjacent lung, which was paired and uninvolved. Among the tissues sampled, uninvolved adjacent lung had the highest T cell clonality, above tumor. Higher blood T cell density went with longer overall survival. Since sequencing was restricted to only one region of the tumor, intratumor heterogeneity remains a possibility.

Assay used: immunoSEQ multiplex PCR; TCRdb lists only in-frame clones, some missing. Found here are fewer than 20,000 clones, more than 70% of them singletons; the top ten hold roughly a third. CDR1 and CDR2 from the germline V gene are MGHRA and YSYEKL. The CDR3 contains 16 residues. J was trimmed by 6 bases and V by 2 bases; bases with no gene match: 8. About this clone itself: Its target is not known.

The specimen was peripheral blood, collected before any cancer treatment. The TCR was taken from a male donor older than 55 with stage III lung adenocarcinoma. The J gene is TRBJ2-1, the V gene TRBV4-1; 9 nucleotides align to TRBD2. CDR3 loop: CASSQSRGGIRNEQFF. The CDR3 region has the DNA TGCGCCAGCAGCCAATCGCGGGGGGGCATCCGCAATGAGCAGTTCTTC.